The clone carrying this TCR beta chain was seen only a few times. Its antigen is currently unknown. This CDR3 contains 15 residues. Germline V gene sequence: CDR1 DFQATT, CDR2 SNEGSKA (reference sequence). The J segment lost 5 bases and the V segment lost 6 bases, leaving 12 bases of the junction unmatched. Constant-region reverse primers amplified full-length variable regions, followed by semi-nested Nested Universal Primer A PCR. TCRdb analysed the 5' RACE reads with MiXCR anew, one entry per CDR3 protein. Among some 10,000 distinct CDR3 sequences listed, 47% were seen once. Study-wide points: Larger-cohort validation covered only one TCR beta V-J rearrangement.

Specimen: tumor-infiltrating naive CD4+ T cells sorted from the breast tumor. Indicated subset: naive CD4+ T cells, CD4+CD45RA+CD25-. This TCR derives from a female donor with breast cancer. This sequence joins TRBV20-1 and TRBJ2-1, with 8 bases fitting TRBD2. This chain's CDR3 is CSASTPGGRNNEQFF. The CDR3 DNA reads as TGCAGTGCAAGTACTCCGGGAGGGCGAAACAATGAGCAGTTCTTC.